Listed here are 7 T cell receptor beta chains from one sample, sequenced in a study of T cells in Graves' hyperthyroidism and ophthalmopathy. RNA transcripts gave rise to amplified TCR beta CDR3 regions. The study used the HTBI primer set for a first-round RT-PCR of the TCR CDR3. TCRdb re-called the multiplex PCR reads with MiXCR, one entry per CDR3 protein. This table has about 360,000 distinct CDR3 sequences, roughly an eighth appearing once. Material: blood. The receptors stem from a woman aged 18-30 years with Graves' hyperthyroidism.

J is TRBJ2-7 and V is TRBV7-9; weak D call: TRBD1 (5 bases). Germline-derived CDR1 and CDR2 are SEHNR and FQNEAQ (reference sequence). The CDR3 is 14 amino acids. V lost 1 base and J lost 2, with 9 bases in between. Written as DNA, the CDR3 is TGTGCCAGCAGCTTAGTAGGGGTCCCCTACGAGCAGTACTTC. Protein: CASSLVGVPYEQYF.

This clonotype came up a few times. The chain links TRBV20-1 to TRBJ2-7, with 7 bases that match TRBD2. Germline trimming cut 3 bases from V and 2 bases from J; bases unmatched to any gene: 10. The CDR3 is made up of 15 amino acids. Germline CDR1 reads DFQATT; CDR2 reads SNEGSKA (reference sequence). The CDR3 loop is CSASVTSALAYEQYF. In DNA, the CDR3 is TGCAGTGCTAGCGTTACTAGCGCCCTCGCCTACGAGCAGTACTTC.

This clonotype appeared many times. The rearrangement links TRBV3-1 to TRBJ2-7, with 9 bases identical to TRBD2. The CDR3 totals 14 residues. CDR1 and CDR2 from the germline V gene are LGHDT and YNNKEL (reference sequence). The trim removed 5 bases at V and 3 bases at J, leaving 5 bases unmatched. The CDR3 bases are TGTGCCAGCAGCTTTGAGACTAGCGGCTACGAGCAGTACTTC. Protein: CASSFETSGYEQYF.

This clonotype has at least ten counts. The rearrangement links TRBV20-1 to TRBJ1-2; 8 positions agree with TRBD1. The J segment lost 4 bases and the V segment lost 3 bases, leaving 7 bases of the junction unmatched. The CDR3 runs 14 residues. Germline V gene data show CDR1 as DFQATT and CDR2 as SNEGSKA (reference sequence). CDR3 in amino acids: CSARERTGIYGYTF. The CDR3 nucleotides are TGCAGTGCTAGGGAAAGGACAGGGATCTATGGCTACACCTTC.

This clonotype was seen repeatedly, ten times or more. V and J are TRBV28 and TRBJ2-7; D unclear. The V gene lost 5 bases and the J gene lost 2 bases, with 10 bases spanning the gap. CDR3 length: 13 residues. Germline V gene data show CDR1 as MDHEN and CDR2 as SYDVKM. The CDR3 here is CASSASGPYEQYF. CDR3 in DNA: TGTGCCAGCAGTGCGTCGGGCCCCTACGAGCAGTACTTC.

This clonotype was recorded at least ten times. The chain has TRBV11-2 and TRBJ2-7; D possibly corresponds to TRBD1 (6 bases). This CDR3 has 14 amino acids. The germline V gene encodes CDR1 SGHAT and CDR2 FQNNGV. Trimming pared 5 bases from V and 3 bases from J, leaving 14 bases between. This chain's CDR3 is CASSPLEGDYEQYF. For the CDR3, the DNA is TGTGCCAGCAGCCCTCTCGAGGGGGACTACGAGCAGTACTTC.

This clonotype has ten or more counts. This chain uses TRBV3-1 with TRBJ2-6; D might be TRBD1 or TRBD2, each matching 6 bases. Per germline, CDR1 LGHDT and CDR2 YNNKEL (reference sequence). The CDR3 is 17 amino acids. V gave up 5 bases and J gave up 0 bases, with 14 bases separating them. The CDR3 region is CASSLGGLLSGANVLTF. The CDR3 bases are TGTGCCAGCAGCTTAGGGGGGCTGCTCTCTGGGGCCAACGTCCTGACTTTC.